This entry describes one T cell receptor beta chain. As yet, its antigen is unknown. The PCR made use of 60 Vbeta and 13 Jbeta primers. Only in-frame clones appear in the TCRdb table, and some are missing; sequencing was by immunoSEQ multiplex PCR. The sample shows about 170,000 clones, more than 65% of them seen only once. The sample originates from a study of cytomegalovirus exposure and HLA in healthy donors. Study-wide points: The authors listed 180 or so TCR beta chains as cytomegalovirus-associated.

The origin of this receptor is a male donor in good health and CMV-seronegative. The sample taken for sequencing was PBMCs.

The DNA for the CDR3 is TGTGCCAGCAGCTTACAAGGTCGGGACAGCACTGAAGCTTTCTTT. This encodes CASSLQGRDSTEAFF. J is TRBJ1-1 and V is TRBV11-2, with 7 bases aligning to TRBD1. The V segment lost 2 bases and the J segment 4 bases; nucleotides outside the gene matches: 7. The CDR3 contains 15 residues. CDR1 is SGHAT, CDR2 FQNNGV, per germline.